This T cell receptor (beta chain) originates from a study of control samples from healthy donors and cancer patients. TCRdb's table, derived via immunoSEQ multiplex PCR, lists solely in-frame clones and lacks some. The sample contains around 68,000 clones, 75% to 90% of which appear only once. Germline V gives CDR1 KGHDR, CDR2 SFDVKD. CDR3 length equals 14 residues. V was trimmed by 4 bases and J by 2 bases, leaving 10 bases between them. Sequenced input: blood. This sequence joins TRBV24-1 and TRBJ2-5, with D hard to call. The receptor was isolated from a man in his forties or fifties in good health. The chain's CDR3 is CATSEGSYQETQYF. For the CDR3, the DNA is TGTGCCACCAGTGAGGGCAGTTATCAAGAGACCCAGTACTTC.